The 28 T cell receptor beta chains below come from one sample, sequenced in a study of blood T cell repertoires in COVID-19. This table comes from immunoSEQ multiplex PCR, and its TCRdb copy is limited to in-frame clones, with some not included. Here the sample spans hundreds of thousands of clones, around 80% being singletons. The sequencing input was PBMCs or T cells enriched from blood (not recorded which). These TCRs come from a man aged 25 to 40 with acute COVID-19.

The genes are TRBV12-2 and TRBJ2-5; TRBD2 is taken as the D call from the table, unchecked against the DNA. TRBV12-2 is a documented pseudogene. This CDR3 is built from 16 residues. CDR3 protein: CASRSSLAGGQETQYF. In nucleotides, the CDR3 is TGTGCAAGTCGCTCCTCACTAGCGGGGGGGCAAGAGACCCAGTACTTC.

This clone was observed a single time. The rearrangement links TRBV5-4 to TRBJ2-3; unclear D gene. CDR1 is SGHNT and CDR2 is YYREEE in the germline V gene (reference sequence). With 0 bases removed from V and 4 bases from J, the gap between germline ends came to 6 bases. This CDR3 is built from 13 residues. The CDR3 DNA reads TGTGCCAGCAGCTTGGTTATGTCAGATACGCAGTATTTT. This sequence encodes CASSLVMSDTQYF.

The gene calls are TRBV28 and TRBJ2-3; 12 bases map to TRBD1. Germline V lookup: CDR1 MDHEN, CDR2 SYDVKM. The length of the CDR3 is 15 residues. Germline trimming cut 3 bases from V and 4 bases from J; bases unmatched to any gene: 2. CDR3 amino acids: CASSLGQGASDTQYF. CDR3 sequence (DNA): TGTGCCAGCAGTTTGGGACAGGGGGCGTCAGATACGCAGTATTTT.

The chain is built from TRBV5-1 and TRBJ2-2, with 9 bases identical to TRBD1. Per the germline V gene, CDR1 is SGHRS and CDR2 is YFSETQ. The CDR3 sequence is 13 residues long. The trim removed 10 bases at V and 3 bases at J, leaving 4 bases unmatched. CDR3 sequence: CAWGQGDTGELFF. CDR3 bases: TGCGCCTGGGGACAGGGCGACACCGGGGAGCTGTTTTTT. Based on the CDR3 plus reference TRBV5-1 and TRBJ2-2, the full variable domain is KAGVTQTPRYLIKTRGQQVTLSCSPISGHRSVSWYQQTPGQGLQFLFEYFSETQRNKGNFPGRFSGRQFSNSRSEMNVSTLELGDSALYLCAWGQGDTGELFFGEGSRLTVL.

Remarks on this clone: The same CDR3 arises from other DNA sequences in this sample as well. The rearrangement links TRBV9 to TRBJ2-2; no firm D call. The CDR3 totals 11 residues. V lost 2 bases, J lost 6 bases, and 2 bases lay in between. Looked up from germline, CDR1 is SGDLS and CDR2 is YYNGEE. As DNA, the CDR3 is TGTGCCAGCAGCGTCTCCGGGGAGCTGTTTTTT. Translation gives CASSVSGELFF.

The chain employs TRBV9 and TRBJ2-2; TRBD2 aligns across 15 bases. Germline V CDR1 and CDR2: SGDLS, YYNGEE. The length of the CDR3 is 19 residues. After removal of 3 bases from V and 4 bases from J, the junction contained 10 bases not matched to a gene. The CDR3, as DNA: TGTGCCAGCAGCGCGCCCTCGGGACTAGCGGGGGGAATCACCGGGGAGCTGTTTTTT. Its translation: CASSAPSGLAGGITGELFF.

The chain combines TRBV5-1 with TRBJ1-1, with a weak D call TRBD1 (5 bases). Germline V gene lookup returns CDR1 SGHRS and CDR2 YFSETQ. This CDR3 spans 15 amino acids. V lost 2 bases and J lost 3, with 14 bases in between. In nucleotides, the CDR3 is TGCGCCAGCAGCTTTTTCGGAGGGGACGACACTGAAGCTTTCTTT. Amino acids: CASSFFGGDDTEAFF.

J is TRBJ1-4 and V is TRBV18; TRBD1 matches 7 bases. Losses at the gene ends were 5 bases for V and 6 bases for J; bases not matched to a gene: 3. The CDR3 loop spans 13 amino acids. Germline values: CDR1 KGHSH, CDR2 LQKENI. This CDR3 is CASSRGTDEKLFF. CDR3 nucleotides: TGTGCCAGCTCAAGGGGGACAGATGAAAAACTGTTTTTT.

As to this clone: A much larger clone differs by one base, so this may be a read error. V gene TRBV11-2 combines with J gene TRBJ1-5; a weak D match, TRBD1 (6 bases). Germline CDR1 SGHAT, CDR2 FQNNGV. This CDR3 spans 13 amino acids. V lost 5 bases and J lost 4, with 9 bases in between. The CDR3, as DNA: TGTGCCAGCAGCCCACAGGGAAATCAGCCCCAGCATTTT. This codes for CASSPQGNQPQHF.

This clone appeared a single time. The rearrangement joins TRBV6-4 to TRBJ2-1, with 8 nucleotides matching TRBD2. There are 15 residues in the CDR3. Germline V gives CDR1 MRHNA, CDR2 SNTAGT. The ends lost 0 bases at V and 4 bases at J; junction bases unmatched: 2. The CDR3 region is CASSDSGGGYNEQFF. CDR3 DNA: TGTGCCAGCAGTGACTCCGGCGGGGGGTACAATGAGCAGTTCTTC.

This clone turned up a few times. The chain has TRBV7-3 and TRBJ2-1; a possible D gene is TRBD2 (5 bases). Germline V CDR1 and CDR2: SGHTA, FQGTGA. The V gene lost 0 bases and the J gene lost 0 bases, with 9 bases spanning the gap. The CDR3 has 16 residues. Written as DNA, the CDR3 is TGTGCCAGCAGCTTAACCTTTACTAGCTCCTACAATGAGCAGTTCTTC. Encoded protein: CASSLTFTSSYNEQFF.

The J gene is TRBJ1-6, the V gene TRBV14, with 7 bases matching TRBD1. This CDR3 spans 14 amino acids. Germline CDR1 reads SGHDN; CDR2 reads FVKESK. With 0 bases clipped from V and 10 bases from J, the junction kept 3 bases outside the gene matches. The DNA of the CDR3 is TGTGCCAGCAGCCAAGAGACAGGGAACTCACCCCTCCACTTT. Translating it yields CASSQETGNSPLHF.

This chain uses TRBV13 with TRBJ2-2; possibly TRBD2 for D (5 bases). CDR3 size: 16 residues. Trimming shortened V by 5 bases and J by 5 bases, and 18 bases separated the two germline ends. Per germline, CDR1 PRHDT and CDR2 FYEKMQ (reference sequence). The CDR3 loop reads CASSPVGVEVTGELFF. In nucleotides, the CDR3 is TGTGCCAGCAGCCCGGTTGGAGTGGAGGTAACCGGGGAGCTGTTTTTT.

The rearrangement joins TRBV29-1 to TRBJ2-5; no clear D gene. The CDR3 is made up of 13 amino acids. Germline lookup yields CDR1 SQVTM and CDR2 ANQGSEA. V dropped 4 bases and J dropped 0 bases, with 9 bases sitting between them. The CDR3 here is CSVGQSYQETQYF. CDR3 in DNA: TGCAGCGTTGGGCAGTCGTACCAAGAGACCCAGTACTTC.

The chain uses TRBV30 and TRBJ2-7; TRBD1 is a possible D gene (6 bases). Per the germline V gene, CDR1 is GTSNPN and CDR2 is SVGIG (reference sequence). The CDR3 is 14 residues long. The ends were cut back, 1 base at V and 7 bases at J, with 17 bases in the middle. The CDR3 is CAWSDGGLVREQYF. In nucleotides, the CDR3 is TGTGCCTGGAGTGATGGGGGCCTGGTAAGAGAGCAGTACTTC.

The chain links TRBV6-2 or TRBV6-3 to TRBJ1-2, with 7 bases that match TRBD1. The CDR3 length is 16 residues. Germline V gene lookup returns CDR1 MNHEY and CDR2 SVGEGT. J gave up 0 bases and V 2 bases, and 6 bases lay outside the gene matches. This chain's CDR3 is CASSYPTTGTNYGYTF. The CDR3 DNA sequence: TGTGCCAGCAGTTACCCTACGACAGGGACTAACTATGGCTACACCTTC.

This chain joins TRBV9 and TRBJ1-4, with a weak D call TRBD1 (6 bases). The CDR3 is 16 amino acids. Per the germline V gene, CDR1 is SGDLS and CDR2 is YYNGEE. Trimming shortened V by 5 bases and J by 8 bases, and 22 bases separated the two germline ends. The CDR3 coding sequence is TGTGCCAGCAGTGCAGGGGCCGCCCTGAATAGGGAAAAACTGTTTTTT. It specifies CASSAGAALNREKLFF.

The rearrangement links TRBV5-1 to TRBJ1-1; D remains ambiguous. Germline-derived CDR1 and CDR2 are SGHRS and YFSETQ. V lost 0 bases to trimming and J lost 9 bases, with 9 bases between them. There are 12 residues in the CDR3. The CDR3 is CASSLDEGKAFF. The CDR3 DNA is TGCGCCAGCAGCTTGGATGAGGGAAAAGCTTTCTTT.

This chain links TRBV30 with TRBJ1-1, with TRBD1 matching over 7 bases. CDR3 length: 12 residues. Trimming removed 5 bases from V and 5 bases from J; junction bases left unmatched: 5. CDR1 is GTSNPN, CDR2 SVGIG, per germline (reference sequence). DNA for the CDR3: TGTGCCTGGCAGGGGGAGTGGACTGAAGCTTTCTTT. This encodes CAWQGEWTEAFF.

The V gene is TRBV6-2 or TRBV6-3, the J gene TRBJ1-1; D is perhaps TRBD1 (5 bases). The germline V gene encodes CDR1 MNHEY and CDR2 SVGEGT. Trimming took off 0 bases at V and 5 bases at J, with 10 bases between the two ends. CDR3 length equals 14 residues. The CDR3 DNA reads TGTGCCAGCAGTTACTCGAGCGGGGGAACTGAAGCTTTCTTT. Protein product: CASSYSSGGTEAFF.

This clone was seen more than once but under ten times. The chain employs TRBV12-3 or TRBV12-4 and TRBJ1-1; D is unclear. V gave up 1 base and J gave up 3 bases, with 6 bases separating them. This CDR3 region has 13 residues. CDR3 sequence: CASSLVPDTEAFF. The DNA for the CDR3 is TGTGCCAGCAGTTTAGTCCCGGACACTGAAGCTTTCTTT.

J is TRBJ2-1 and V is TRBV19; the D gene is possibly TRBD2 (5 bases). Looked up from germline, CDR1 is LNHDA and CDR2 is SQIVND (reference sequence). Trimming stripped 4 bases from V and 4 bases from J, with 11 bases between. The CDR3 extends over 14 amino acids. CDR3: CASSRSGLYNEQFF. The CDR3 nucleotides are TGTGCCAGTAGTAGGTCGGGGTTGTACAATGAGCAGTTCTTC.

The rearrangement links TRBV10-1 to TRBJ2-7; D gene unclear. The CDR3 runs to 15 residues. CDR1 and CDR2 from the germline V gene are WNHNN and SYGVQD (reference sequence). Trimming took off 0 bases at V and 0 bases at J, with 9 bases between the two ends. As DNA, the CDR3 is TGCGCCAGCAGTGAGTCGCAGGCGAGCTCCTACGAGCAGTACTTC. Translating gives CASSESQASSYEQYF.

This clone was seen only once. The chain recombines TRBV2 with TRBJ2-7, with D hard to call. The CDR3 has 11 amino acids. Trimming removed 2 bases from V and 6 bases from J, with 5 bases in between. CDR1 is SNHLY and CDR2 is FYNNEI in the germline V gene. CDR3: CASSEPGEQYF. The CDR3 DNA sequence: TGTGCCAGCAGTGAACCGGGCGAGCAGTACTTC.

This chain links TRBV13 with TRBJ2-2, with 8 bases fitting TRBD2. Per the germline V gene, CDR1 is PRHDT and CDR2 is FYEKMQ (reference sequence). V gave up 0 bases and J gave up 5 bases; unmatched junction bases: 2. The CDR3 has 15 amino acids. The CDR3 DNA sequence: TGTGCCAGCAGCTTAGGCCTAGCGGGTACCGGGGAGCTGTTTTTT. Protein sequence: CASSLGLAGTGELFF.

This clone has just one count. This chain links TRBV7-2 with TRBJ2-4, with D possibly TRBD2 on 7 matching bases. The CDR3 spans 15 residues. V shed 5 bases and J shed 3 bases, with 14 bases lying between them. From germline, CDR1 is SGHTA and CDR2 FQGNSA. DNA for the CDR3: TGTGCCAGCAGCCCTGCGGGGGCCGGCAAAAACATTCAGTACTTC. Its protein is CASSPAGAGKNIQYF.

This clone was seen a handful of times. The chain has TRBV28 and TRBJ1-2; D might be TRBD1 (6 bases). Trimming took 6 bases from V and 2 from J, leaving 16 bases between them. CDR3 length: 15 amino acids. CDR1 is MDHEN, CDR2 SYDVKM, per germline. CDR3 DNA: TGTGCCAGCAGCCCAATGGGGGGGCGCAACTATGGCTACACCTTC. This encodes CASSPMGGRNYGYTF.

The chain is built from TRBV23-1 and TRBJ2-7, with D perhaps matching TRBD2 (6 bases). TRBV23-1 falls under the ORF class, with uncertain function. This CDR3 contains 13 residues. Trimming took 7 bases from V and 2 from J, leaving 12 bases between them. The CDR3 DNA follows: TGCGCCAGCAACCGCGGAGGGGCCTACGAGCAGTACTTC. Protein product: CASNRGGAYEQYF.